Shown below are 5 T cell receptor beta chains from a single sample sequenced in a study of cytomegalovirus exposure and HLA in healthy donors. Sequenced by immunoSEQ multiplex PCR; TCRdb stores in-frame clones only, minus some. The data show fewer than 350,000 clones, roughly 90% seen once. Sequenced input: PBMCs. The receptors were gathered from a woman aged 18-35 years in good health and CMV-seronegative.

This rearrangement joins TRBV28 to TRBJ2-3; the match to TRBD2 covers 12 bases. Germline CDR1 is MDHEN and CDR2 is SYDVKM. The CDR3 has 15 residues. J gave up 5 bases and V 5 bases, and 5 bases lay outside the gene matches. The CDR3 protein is CASSLGLAGLDTQYF. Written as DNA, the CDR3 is TGTGCCAGCAGTCTCGGACTAGCGGGGTTAGATACGCAGTATTTT.

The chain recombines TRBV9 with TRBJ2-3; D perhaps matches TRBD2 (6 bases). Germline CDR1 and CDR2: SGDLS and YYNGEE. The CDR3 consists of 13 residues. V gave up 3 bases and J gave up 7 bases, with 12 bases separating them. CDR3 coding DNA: TGTGCCAGCAGCGGGCCGGGGGATTATACGCAGTATTTT. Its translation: CASSGPGDYTQYF.

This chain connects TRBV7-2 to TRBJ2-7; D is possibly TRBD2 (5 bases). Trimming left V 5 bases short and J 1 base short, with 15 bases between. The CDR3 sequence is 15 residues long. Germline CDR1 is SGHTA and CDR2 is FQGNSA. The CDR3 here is CASSVRVSGSYEQYF. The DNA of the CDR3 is TGTGCCAGCAGCGTGAGGGTTTCGGGTTCCTACGAGCAGTACTTC. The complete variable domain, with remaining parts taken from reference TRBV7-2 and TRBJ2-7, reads GAGVSQSPSNKVTEKGKDVELRCDPISGHTALYWYRQSLGQGLEFLIYFQGNSAPDKSGLPSDRFSAERTGGSVSTLTIQRTQQEDSAVYLCASSVRVSGSYEQYFGPGTRLTVT.

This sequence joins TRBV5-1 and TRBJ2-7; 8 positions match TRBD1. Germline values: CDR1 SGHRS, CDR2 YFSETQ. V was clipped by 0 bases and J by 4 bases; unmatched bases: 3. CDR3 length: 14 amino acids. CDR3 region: CASSLGQGIYEQYF. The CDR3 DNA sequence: TGCGCCAGCAGCTTGGGACAGGGGATTTACGAGCAGTACTTC.

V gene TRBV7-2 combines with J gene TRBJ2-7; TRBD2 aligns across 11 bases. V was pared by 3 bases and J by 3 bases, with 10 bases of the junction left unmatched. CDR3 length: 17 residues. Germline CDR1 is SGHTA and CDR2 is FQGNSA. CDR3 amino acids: CASSFLPLAGGGYEQYF. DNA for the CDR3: TGTGCCAGCAGCTTCCTCCCGCTAGCGGGAGGAGGCTACGAGCAGTACTTC.